The text below deals with one T cell receptor beta chain. In its sample, this clonotype was seen many times. Its specific antigen is unknown. Within one base of it there is no much larger clone, and no base qualities were kept. The protocol used for the library was 5' RACE. Sequencer: Illumina HiSeq 2000. Template switching introduced a universal primer binding site; the final cDNA contained a unique molecular identifier, enabling accurate counting of TCR cDNA molecules. Specific primers in the conserved constant-segment region were used to synthesize first-strand cDNA for TCR alpha and beta chains. To control for contamination, every cDNA library carried two barcodes: a SMART-Mk sample barcode plus Illumina barcodes. TruSeq adapter sequences along with Illumina sample barcodes were introduced in two successive PCR steps. The Illumina HiSeq platform was used with custom primers to sequence TCR alpha and beta cDNA libraries. Regarding the original processing steps: Raw reads were processed with MiGEC to extract unique molecular identifiers, and MiXCR was used to determine CDR3 positions. Recombination models were inferred per individual with the repgenHMM and IGoR tools using an EM algorithm. The tcR package in R was used for shared clonotype analysis, with sharing normalized by the product of cloneset sizes. Out-of-frame nonproductive sequences were analyzed to study raw recombination free of thymic and clonal selection effects. Through fastp at Q25 and MiXCR, TCRdb rebuilt clones from the public reads, retaining in-frame beta chains. Records with the same CDR3 protein are collapsed into one entry carrying the most frequent genes and DNA. Here the V and J calls rest on TCRdb's processing, not on the authors' analysis. The sample table contains about 220,000 distinct CDR3 sequences; only one count was recorded for roughly 9.4% of them. Jointly, the top ten make up 5.1% of the sample.

Every donor in the study was a healthy Caucasian. Miltenyi CD45RO+ enrichment and human naive T-cell isolation kits were used to isolate memory (CD45RO+) and naive T cells from PBMC. These data originate in a study of identical twins listed by TCRdb under 2016. Looking at the study overall: To test whether fetal clonotypes persist, this study deep-sequenced TCR alpha and beta repertoires from monozygotic twins, from unrelated adults of various ages, and from cord blood. To rule out contamination, replicate twin experiments were performed at different times with different library preparation protocols. Summary of the overall study and its limitations: In monozygotic twins, out-of-frame TCR alpha sharing was systematically underestimated by recombination models, although the models agreed with sharing between unrelated individuals. Fewer insertions were carried by abundant cord blood beta clonotypes; a weaker similar trend was observed in young adult naive repertoires, while no such trend was observed in memory repertoires. Compared with coincidental sharing between unrelated individuals, out-of-frame TCR alpha sequences shared between twins showed an excess of sequences with low generation probability. Conclusions relied on cross-sectional statistical analysis, since the same donors could not be followed over many years. Invariant T cells such as MAIT and iNKT could partly confound zero-insertion analyses, although diverse VJ usage argued against such confounding for most clonotypes. The excess sharing between twins in beta out-of-frame sequences was weaker because fewer shared sequences reduced the signal-to-noise ratio.

The TCR originated in a woman aged 18-29 years in good health. Sequencing was done on a sample of memory (CD45RO+) T cells sorted from blood. The cell subset or site tag for this specimen amounts to: CD45RO+ enriched T cells.

The CDR3 reads CASSWDRLREYTF. The sequenced DNA: TGTGCCAGCAGCTGGGACAGGCTGCGGGAATACACCTTC. The chain links TRBV11-1 with TRBJ1-2; 8 of the junction bases match TRBD1. V loses 4 bases at its end and J loses 11 bases; junction bases beyond the gene matches: 9. Per the germline V gene (reference sequence), SGHAT is the CDR1 and FQDESV is the CDR2. From its cysteine to its phenylalanine, the CDR3 spans 13 amino acids. The DNA shown is the 39-base CDR3, in frame from base 1.